The clone carrying this T cell receptor beta chain was observed a few times. Its antigen is still unknown. CDR3 length: 15 residues. CDR1 is SGHTA, CDR2 FQGNSA, per germline. The V gene end was trimmed by 1 base and the J gene end by 5 bases; junction bases not matched to a gene: 3. The data stem from a study of T cells in Graves' hyperthyroidism and ophthalmopathy. Researchers amplified the TCR beta CDR3 regions from RNA transcripts. First-round RT-PCR targeting the TCR CDR3 was performed with the HTBI primer set. Each CDR3 protein gets one entry after TCRdb re-called the multiplex PCR reads with MiXCR. The table lists a few hundred thousand distinct CDR3 sequences, 25% of them singletons, with more than 60% in the top ten. Study-wide findings and caveats: Stable hyperthyroidism was told apart from ophthalmopathy by a model built on 13 V-J features.

A patient was excluded if there was uncontrolled infection, other autoimmune disease, pregnancy or lactation. PBMCs stemmed from more than 7.5 ml fresh peripheral blood. The chain joins TRBV7-2 to TRBJ2-3; 10 nucleotides match TRBD2. The sample comprised blood. The sequence came from a middle-aged man with Graves' hyperthyroidism. The CDR3 here is CASSLVASGRDTQYF. The CDR3 DNA reads TGTGCCAGCAGCTTAGTAGCTAGCGGGAGAGATACGCAGTATTTT.